Listed below are T cell receptor beta chains from one sample, sequenced in a study of regulatory T cells in long-lasting Graves disease. TCRdb reanalysed the multiplex PCR reads using MiXCR and keeps one entry per CDR3 protein. The profile covers hundreds of thousands of distinct CDR3 sequences, with 15% to 20% appearing a single time and around 25% taken by the ten largest. The sample was also reused in another study, on T cells in Graves' hyperthyroidism and ophthalmopathy.

Sequencing used peripheral blood mononuclear cells (PBMCs), obtained at new diagnosis, from a patient treated with antithyroid drugs. Receptor source: a woman between 40 and 65 years old with Graves disease. Both conserved end residues are part of each CDR3. The order of the fields is D gene, V gene, clone size, J gene, CDR3 DNA, CDR3 protein. D genes are given only for firm matches. Where a row states a size, it is once, few, many or the class of an expanded clone; other rows omit it.

>NA|TRBV20-1|many|TRBJ1-1
TGCAGTGCTAGACCGGGACACCTGAACACTGAAGCTTTCTTT
CSARPGHLNTEAFF
>NA|TRBV18|many|TRBJ1-1
TGTGCCAGCTCACCAGTGGCCACTGAAGCTTTCTTT
CASSPVATEAFF
>TRBD1|TRBV9|few|TRBJ2-2
TGTGCCAGCAGCGTTCCCCCGGGACAGCTAAACACCGGGGAGCTGTTTTTT
CASSVPPGQLNTGELFF
>NA|TRBV12-3/TRBV12-4|many|TRBJ2-1
TGTGCCAGCAGTTTGGGGTCCGGGGCCTACAATGAGCAGTTCTTC
CASSLGSGAYNEQFF
>NA|TRBV18|NA|TRBJ1-2
TGTGCCAGCTCACCCATGACATCAGACACGACTAACTATGGCTACACCTTC
CASSPMTSDTTNYGYTF
>NA|TRBV18|many|TRBJ1-2
TGTGCCAGCTCAACCCGGGACCTAAACTATGGCTACACCTTC
CASSTRDLNYGYTF
>NA|TRBV7-9|many|TRBJ1-2
TGTGCCAGCAGCTTTTCCACAGTGGGTTATGGCTACACCTTC
CASSFSTVGYGYTF
>NA|TRBV19|few|TRBJ1-5
TGTGCCAGTAGTATAGGACTACAGGTTATCAATCAGCCCCAGCATTTT
CASSIGLQVINQPQHF
>TRBD1|TRBV5-6|NA|TRBJ1-1
TGTGCCAGCAGCTTGGGGTATACCGGGACAGTAGGCACTGAAGCTTTCTTT
CASSLGYTGTVGTEAFF
>TRBD1|TRBV19|few|TRBJ2-1
TGTGCCAGTGGGTCGAGGACAGGGGGACTCGATGAGCAGTTCTTC
CASGSRTGGLDEQFF
>NA|TRBV14|many|TRBJ1-4
TGTGCCAGCAGCCAAGTTATCAGCTCAACTAATGAAAAACTGTTTTTT
CASSQVISSTNEKLFF
>TRBD1|TRBV25-1|NA|TRBJ2-3
TGTGCCAGCAGTGGCATTCTACGGCAGGGGGCTCGGGATACGCAGTATTTT
CASSGILRQGARDTQYF
>NA|TRBV7-9|NA|TRBJ1-2
TGTGCCAGCAGCTTATACGAGACAGGATTCTATGGCTACACCTTC
CASSLYETGFYGYTF
>TRBD2|TRBV20-1|many|TRBJ2-7
TGCAGTGCGACTAGCGGCACGCCCTACGAGCAGTACTTC
CSATSGTPYEQYF
>TRBD1|TRBV11-2|many|TRBJ1-2
TGTGCCAGCAGCTTAGGGGGGGGACAGGAGTACACCTTC
CASSLGGGQEYTF